This record concerns one T cell receptor beta chain sequence. Its antigen remains unknown. The repertoire was sequenced with immunoSEQ multiplex PCR; TCRdb's copy has only in-frame clones and lacks some. The sample holds 130,000 to 150,000 clones; 90% to 95% are singletons and the top ten take less than 3.5%. The sample belongs to a study of T cell responses to AZD1222 COVID-19 vaccine. The CDR3 runs to 15 residues. Unmatched junction bases numbered 2, after V lost 4 bases and J lost 1 base. The V gene's germline CDR1 is SGHNT and CDR2 YYREEE (reference sequence). Points from the study as a whole: Clonal diversity was possibly underestimated; the donors were predominantly white British and more often female. Only 5 or 6 people who got AZD1222 tested seropositive at baseline.

The sample was peripheral blood, taken on day 0 of MenACWY control vaccination. The chain links TRBV5-4 to TRBJ1-4, with 9 positions matching TRBD1. The receptor was isolated from an adult in good health. In DNA form, the CDR3 reads TGTGCCAGCAGCCCGGACAGGGGAACTAATGAAAAACTGTTTTTT. Protein product: CASSPDRGTNEKLFF.